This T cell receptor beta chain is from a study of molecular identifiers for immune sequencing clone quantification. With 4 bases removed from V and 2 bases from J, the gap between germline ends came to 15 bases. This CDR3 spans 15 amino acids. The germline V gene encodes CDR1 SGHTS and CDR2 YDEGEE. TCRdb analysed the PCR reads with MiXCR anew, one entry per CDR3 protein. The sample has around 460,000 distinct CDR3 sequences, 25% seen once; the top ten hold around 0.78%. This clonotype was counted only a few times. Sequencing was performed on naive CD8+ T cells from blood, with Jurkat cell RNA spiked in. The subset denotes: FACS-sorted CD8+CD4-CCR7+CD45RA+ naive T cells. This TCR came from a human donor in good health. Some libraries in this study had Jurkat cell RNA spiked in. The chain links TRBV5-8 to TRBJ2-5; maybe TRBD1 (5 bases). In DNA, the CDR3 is TGTGCCAGCAGCCACTACCGACAGAGACAAGAGACCCAGTACTTC. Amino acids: CASSHYRQRQETQYF.